These T cell receptor beta chains were read from a single sample in a study of cytomegalovirus exposure and HLA in healthy donors. The data were produced by immunoSEQ multiplex PCR, yet TCRdb's version contains in-frame clones alone and is incomplete. Here the sample spans about 160,000 clones, about three quarters being singletons. The source material was PBMCs. These receptors were collected from a man between 18 and 29 years old in good health and CMV-seropositive. Each CDR3 is given with its conserved first and last residue. The D gene is left open where the match is weak. Clone size is not always given. Where it is, it says once, few, many or a class for expanded clones.

>TRBV6-4|-|TRBD2|TRBJ2-3
TGTGCCAGCAGTACGGGGGGTAGCACAGATACGCAGTATTTT
CASSTGGSTDTQYF
>TRBV7-9|-|-|TRBJ1-2
TGTGCCAGCAGCTTAGATACAATTAACTATGGCTACACCTTC
CASSLDTINYGYTF
>TRBV30|-|-|TRBJ1-5
TGTGCCTGGTCTTCTGTCGGGTCCAATCAGCCCCAGCATTTT
CAWSSVGSNQPQHF
>TRBV19|-|-|TRBJ1-1
TGTGCCAGTAGTTCTGGCCCCGCCGAAGCTTTCTTT
CASSSGPAEAFF
>TRBV29-1|once|TRBD2|TRBJ2-1
TGCAGCGTACCGACTAGCGGGACCTACAATGAGCAGTTCTTC
CSVPTSGTYNEQFF
>TRBV30|-|-|TRBJ1-3
TGTGCGGTCCAGGCGAGCTCTGGAAACACCATATATTTT
CAVQASSGNTIYF
>TRBV11-2|-|TRBD1|TRBJ2-5
TGTGCCAGCAGCCTCGGACAGGTGACCCAAGAGACCCAGTACTTC
CASSLGQVTQETQYF
>TRBV5-1|-|TRBD1|TRBJ1-1
TGCGCCAGCAGCTGGGGGACAGGAGCGAACACTGAAGCTTTCTTT
CASSWGTGANTEAFF
>TRBV5-1|-|-|TRBJ1-2
TGCGCCAGCAGCTTCAGAAGGGGGGGGTATGGCTACACCTTC
CASSFRRGGYGYTF
>TRBV27|once|TRBD2|TRBJ2-1
TGTGCCAGCAGTTTCTACGGGACTAGCGGGAGGTACAATGAGCAGTTCTTC
CASSFYGTSGRYNEQFF
>TRBV6-6|-|-|TRBJ1-5
TGTGCCAGCAGTTACGTACAGGGAGTCAGTCAGCCCCAGCATTTT
CASSYVQGVSQPQHF
>TRBV4-1|-|-|TRBJ1-2
TGCGCCAGCAGCCAAGGACTTTTCGAACCCTATGGCTACACCTTC
CASSQGLFEPYGYTF
>TRBV11-2|-|-|TRBJ1-1
TGTGCCAGCAGCTTAGTAGCCGGTACTGAAGCTTTCTTT
CASSLVAGTEAFF
>TRBV28|-|TRBD2|TRBJ2-1
TGTGCCAGCAGTTCAGGACTAGCGGGAGGGGAATACAATGAGCAGTTCTTC
CASSSGLAGGEYNEQFF
>TRBV19|-|TRBD1|TRBJ1-1
TGTGCCAGTAGTACTTCCCGGGACAGGGAGAGGACTGAAGCTTTCTTT
CASSTSRDRERTEAFF
>TRBV19|-|TRBD1|TRBJ1-2
TGTGCCAGTAATAGGACAGGGGAAGAACTTAACTATGGCTACACCTTC
CASNRTGEELNYGYTF
>TRBV7-7|-|TRBD2|TRBJ2-2
TGTGCTAGCAGCCCCTCAGCGGGAGGGAACACCGGGGAGCTGTTTTTT
CASSPSAGGNTGELFF
>TRBV30|few|-|TRBJ1-5
TGTGCCTGGGGGGGAGGGATCAATCAGCCCCAGCATTTT
CAWGGGINQPQHF
>TRBV4-1|-|TRBD2|TRBJ2-5
TGCGCCAGCAGTCCCCACCCTAGCGGGGAAGAGACCCAGTACTTC
CASSPHPSGEETQYF